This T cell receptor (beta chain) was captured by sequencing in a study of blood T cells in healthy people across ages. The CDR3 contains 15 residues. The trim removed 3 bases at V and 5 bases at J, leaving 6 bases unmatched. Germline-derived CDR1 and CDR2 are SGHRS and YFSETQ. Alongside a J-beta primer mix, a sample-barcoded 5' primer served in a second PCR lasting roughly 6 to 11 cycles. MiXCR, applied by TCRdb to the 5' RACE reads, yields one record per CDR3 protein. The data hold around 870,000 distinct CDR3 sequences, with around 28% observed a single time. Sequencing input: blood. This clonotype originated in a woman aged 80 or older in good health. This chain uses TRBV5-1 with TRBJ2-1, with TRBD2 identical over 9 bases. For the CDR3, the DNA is TGCGCCAGCAGCTCGAATCTAGCGGGGAACAATGAGCAGTTCTTC. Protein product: CASSSNLAGNNEQFF.